Shown below are 15 T cell receptor beta chains from a single sample sequenced in a study of molecular identifiers for immune sequencing clone quantification. TCRdb redid the calling of the PCR reads with MiXCR, one entry per CDR3 protein. The table has about 320,000 distinct CDR3 sequences, roughly 23% seen once. Specimen: naive CD8+ T cells from blood, with Jurkat cell RNA spiked in. Specified subset: FACS-sorted CD8+CD4-CCR7+CD45RA+ naive T cells. These receptors were taken from a human donor in good health. Some libraries in this study had Jurkat cell RNA spiked in.

Remarks on this clonotype: This clone may be a read error of a much larger clone one base away. As the CDR3 is not closed by the conserved phenylalanine or tryptophan, this likely results from a read error. V and J are TRBV6-2 or TRBV6-3 and TRBJ1-1, with TRBD1 identical over 7 bases. Germline-derived CDR1 and CDR2 are MNHEY and SVGEGT. The junction had 12 bases not matched to a gene; V was cut back by 2 bases and J by 9 bases. There are 15 residues in the CDR3. The CDR3 DNA reads as TGTGCCAGCAGTTACCAAGCCGGGACAGCGGATAAAGCTTTCCTT. The encoded protein is CASSYQAGTADKAFL.

This clonotype was recorded a few times. The chain couples TRBV28 to TRBJ2-5; 7 positions match TRBD2. Germline CDR1 is MDHEN and CDR2 is SYDVKM. The trim removed 2 bases at V and 5 bases at J, leaving 14 bases unmatched. The CDR3 runs 17 residues. The CDR3 loop is CASSLAGGGLLRETQYF. In DNA form, the CDR3 reads TGTGCCAGCAGTTTAGCTGGGGGAGGGCTTCTGAGGGAGACCCAGTACTTC.

The J gene is TRBJ1-1, the V gene TRBV11-2; D perhaps matches TRBD1 (5 bases). The CDR3 runs to 17 residues. Germline CDR1 is SGHAT and CDR2 is FQNNGV. V lost 2 bases, J lost 1 base, and 17 bases lay in between. The CDR3 nucleotides read TGTGCCAGCAGCTTACTCCGGGGGTGGCCGTCGAACACTGAAGCTTTCTTT. Translating it yields CASSLLRGWPSNTEAFF.

This clonotype was picked up many times. The chain joins TRBV27 to TRBJ1-1, with D perhaps matching TRBD1 (6 bases). Trimming shortened V by 8 bases and J by 5 bases, and 15 bases separated the two germline ends. The germline V gene encodes CDR1 MNHEY and CDR2 SMNVEV (reference sequence). The CDR3 loop spans 13 amino acids. The CDR3 DNA reads TGTGCCAGCGCACAGGGAATGTTGACTGAAGCTTTCTTT. Translation gives CASAQGMLTEAFF.

This chain uses TRBV30 with TRBJ2-7; maybe TRBD2 (5 bases). The germline V gene has CDR1 GTSNPN and CDR2 SVGIG (reference sequence). The CDR3 runs to 14 residues. Trimming removed 3 bases from V and 2 bases from J, with 14 bases in between. CDR3 sequence reads: CAWRDTRVTYEQYF. The CDR3 bases are TGTGCCTGGAGAGACACTAGAGTAACCTACGAGCAGTACTTC.

A word on this clonotype: A much larger clonotype is one base distant, so this may be a read error. V is TRBV5-1 and J is TRBJ2-7; D uncertain. Germline V CDR1 and CDR2: SGHRS, YFSETQ. The CDR3 sequence is 14 residues long. The CDR3 here is CASLKSQSSHEQYF. CDR3 DNA sequence: TGCGCCAGCTTAAAGTCGCAGAGCTCCCACGAGCAGTACTTC.

There are a few counts of this clonotype. The V call is TRBV11-3, the J call TRBJ2-1, with D perhaps matching TRBD2 (5 bases). The V end was cut by 4 bases, the J end by 0 bases, with 16 bases between. CDR1 is SGHNT, CDR2 YENEEA, per germline. The CDR3 is 17 residues long. For the CDR3, the DNA is TGTGCCAGCAGCTCCACAACCCTAGGGAGCTCCTACAATGAGCAGTTCTTC. As protein: CASSSTTLGSSYNEQFF. The complete variable domain, with remaining parts taken from reference TRBV11-3 and TRBJ2-1, reads EAGVVQSPRYKIIEKKQPVAFWCNPISGHNTLYWYLQNLGQGPELLIRYENEEAVDDSQLPKDRFSAERLKGVDSTLKIQPAELGDSAVYLCASSSTTLGSSYNEQFFGPGTRLTVL.

Comments on this clonotype: A junction end diverges from the germline sequence, so it may reflect a read error. The chain is built from TRBV7-9 and TRBJ1-3; D is perhaps TRBD1 (5 bases). This CDR3 is built from 15 residues. Per germline, CDR1 SEHNR and CDR2 FQNEAQ (reference sequence). The CDR3 bases are TGTGCCAGCAGCTTAGGGGGGAGCTCTGGAAACGCCATATATTTT. Translated: CASSLGGSSGNAIYF.

This chain connects TRBV12-3 or TRBV12-4 to TRBJ2-5; 8 nucleotides align to TRBD1. The CDR3 extends over 17 amino acids. V shed 3 bases, J shed 1 base, and the junction held 10 bases outside the gene matches. The CDR3 bases are TGTGCCAGCAGTTTGACCAGGGGGCGCGTAGCCCAAGAGACCCAGTACTTC. This sequence encodes CASSLTRGRVAQETQYF.

There are many counts of this clonotype. The chain has TRBV12-3 or TRBV12-4 and TRBJ2-7; D ambiguous. The CDR3 is 15 amino acids. Trimming pared 4 bases from V and 3 bases from J, leaving 16 bases between. The CDR3 DNA follows: TGTGCCAGCAGTTGGACGCAATCCGGGTTCTACGAGCAGTACTTC. It yields the protein CASSWTQSGFYEQYF.

Concerning this clonotype itself: Given a much more abundant clone one base away, this may be a read error. The rearrangement uses TRBV20-1 and TRBJ2-3, with D uncertain. CDR3 length: 13 amino acids. Germline CDR1 DFQATT, CDR2 SNEGSKA (reference sequence). CDR3 in DNA: TGCAGTGCTAGAGATCTGGATCCGGATACGCGGTATTTT. Translating it yields CSARDLDPDTRYF.

The chain couples TRBV27 to TRBJ1-1, with D possibly matching TRBD1 (5 bases). This CDR3 is built from 15 residues. Deletions cut 5 bases from V and 0 bases from J, with 13 bases between. Germline lookup yields CDR1 MNHEY and CDR2 SMNVEV (reference sequence). CDR3 nucleotides: TGTGCCAGCAGTACACAGGAAAAAATGAACACTGAAGCTTTCTTT. Its translation: CASSTQEKMNTEAFF.

Worth noting for this clonotype: Germline is not matched at one junction end, which may reflect a read error. V and J are TRBV19 and TRBJ2-2, with TRBD1 matching over 10 bases. The CDR3 sequence is 15 residues long. Germline CDR1 is LNHDA and CDR2 is SQIVND (reference sequence). CDR3 sequence reads: CASSIGDRGTRELFF. In nucleotides, the CDR3 is TGTGCCAGTAGTATAGGGGACAGGGGCACCAGGGAGCTGTTTTTT.

This clonotype has only a few counts. The V and J genes are TRBV12-3 or TRBV12-4 and TRBJ1-2; the D gene is possibly TRBD1 (5 bases). This CDR3 contains 14 residues. V dropped 3 bases and J dropped 0 bases, with 8 bases sitting between them. The CDR3 loop is CASSFGGSNYGYTF. DNA for the CDR3: TGTGCCAGCAGTTTCGGGGGTTCTAACTATGGCTACACCTTC.

This clonotype was detected ten times or more. The chain uses TRBV7-9 and TRBJ2-7, with 7 bases fitting TRBD2. The CDR3 consists of 11 residues. Trimming at V came to 4 bases and at J to 11 bases, leaving 5 bases not matched to a gene. Germline CDR1 is SEHNR and CDR2 is FQNEAQ (reference sequence). CDR3: CASSSGLFKYF. CDR3 sequence (DNA): TGTGCCAGCAGCTCGGGACTATTCAAGTACTTC.